These T cell receptor beta chains were read from a single sample in a study of T cells after yellow fever vaccination. TCRdb processed the 5' RACE reads anew with MiXCR; each CDR3 protein has one entry. The sample consists of 450,000 to 600,000 distinct CDR3 sequences, approximately 16% of them appearing once. Sequenced material: PBMCs, taken 5 days after the first yellow fever vaccination. Receptors originate from a man aged 18 to 30 who received the YFV17D yellow fever vaccine. Each CDR3 is given with its conserved first and last residue. A D gene is named only where the DNA matches it firmly. Part of the rows lack a size; the others show once, few, many or a class for expanded clones.

D gene	V gene	clone size	J gene	CDR3 protein	CDR3 DNA
-	TRBV4-3	-	TRBJ1-1	CASSQMTVTNTEAFF	TGCGCCAGCAGCCAGATGACAGTGACGAACACTGAAGCTTTCTTT
TRBD1	TRBV18	-	TRBJ1-1	CASSPRGQRNTEAFF	TGTGCCAGCTCACCACGGGGACAGCGAAACACTGAAGCTTTCTTT
-	TRBV4-3	few	TRBJ2-1	CASSQEFWGSSYNEQFF	TGCGCCAGCAGCCAAGAGTTCTGGGGGTCCTCCTACAATGAGCAGTTCTTC
-	TRBV5-1	-	TRBJ2-5	CASSVSGLYQETQYF	TGCGCCAGCAGCGTGAGCGGACTGTACCAAGAGACCCAGTACTTC
-	TRBV7-9	-	TRBJ1-1	CASSLRTQGRTEAFF	TGTGCCAGCAGCTTACGGACACAGGGTAGGACTGAAGCTTTCTTT
TRBD1	TRBV27	few	TRBJ1-1	CASSTNRQGRDTEAFF	TGTGCCAGCAGTACAAACCGACAGGGGCGCGACACTGAAGCTTTCTTT
-	TRBV19	-	TRBJ1-2	CASSIAPGTIVYGYTF	TGTGCCAGTAGTATTGCCCCGGGGACGATCGTCTATGGCTACACCTTC
-	TRBV5-5	few	TRBJ2-7	CASSPDPGQYF	TGTGCCAGCAGCCCGGACCCGGGACAGTACTTC
TRBD2	TRBV6-2/TRBV6-3	-	TRBJ2-1	CASTGLAGFSYNEQFF	TGTGCCAGCACTGGACTAGCGGGATTCTCCTACAATGAGCAGTTCTTC
TRBD2	TRBV5-1	-	TRBJ2-5	CASSRASGEETQYF	TGCGCCAGCAGTCGGGCTAGCGGGGAAGAGACCCAGTACTTC
TRBD2	TRBV7-2	-	TRBJ2-7	CASSLVAGGRYEQYF	TGTGCCAGCAGCCTCGTCGCGGGGGGAAGATACGAGCAGTACTTC
TRBD1	TRBV10-3	few	TRBJ2-4	CAISESTGSPNIQYF	TGTGCCATCAGTGAGTCGACAGGGAGTCCGAACATTCAGTACTTC
TRBD1	TRBV12-3/TRBV12-4	few	TRBJ2-2	CASSLMSFTVQGTVLSGELFF	TGTGCCAGCAGTTTAATGTCATTTACGGTTCAGGGGACAGTGTTGTCCGGGGAGCTGTTTTTT
-	TRBV5-1	-	TRBJ2-3	CASSFLAAPDTQYF	TGCGCCAGCAGCTTCTTAGCGGCCCCAGATACGCAGTATTTT
-	TRBV11-3	-	TRBJ2-5	CASSPGGGPETQYF	TGTGCCAGCAGCCCAGGAGGGGGGCCAGAGACCCAGTACTTC
-	TRBV7-8	once	TRBJ2-1	CASSSSSSSASYNEQFF	TGTGCCAGCAGCTCCTCTTCCTCTAGCGCGTCCTACAATGAGCAGTTCTTC
TRBD1	TRBV23-1	once	TRBJ1-2	CASGRQGRDGYTF	TGCGCCAGCGGGCGACAGGGACGTGATGGCTACACCTTC
TRBD1	TRBV7-2	-	TRBJ2-1	CASSFGTVSYNEQFF	TGTGCCAGCAGCTTCGGGACAGTCTCCTACAATGAGCAGTTCTTC
-	TRBV5-1	-	TRBJ1-2	CASSLGVDNYGYTF	TGCGCCAGCAGCTTGGGGGTGGATAACTATGGCTACACCTTC
-	TRBV5-1	few	TRBJ1-4	CASSPGGTATNEKLFF	TGCGCCAGCAGCCCGGGGGGGACGGCAACTAATGAAAAACTGTTTTTT
-	TRBV4-1	-	TRBJ2-1	CASSHPPGLTNEQFF	TGCGCCAGCAGCCACCCCCCGGGACTTACGAATGAGCAGTTCTTC
-	TRBV27	-	TRBJ2-7	CASSLRGPYEQYF	TGTGCCAGCAGTTTACGGGGTCCCTACGAGCAGTACTTC
TRBD1	TRBV2	few	TRBJ2-5	CASSDPETGTQTQYF	TGTGCCAGCAGTGACCCCGAGACAGGGACACAGACCCAGTACTTC
-	TRBV4-1	-	TRBJ1-1	CASSQEGWTEAFF	TGCGCCAGCAGCCAAGAGGGTTGGACTGAAGCTTTCTTT
-	TRBV30	-	TRBJ2-1	CAWSPGWGRYEQFF	TGTGCCTGGAGCCCCGGGTGGGGGCGATATGAGCAGTTCTTC
TRBD2	TRBV20-1	-	TRBJ2-2	CSARKAGHTGELFF	TGCAGTGCTAGAAAAGCGGGGCACACCGGGGAGCTGTTTTTT
-	TRBV3-1	few	TRBJ1-2	CASSQSEGGSGYTF	TGTGCCAGCAGCCAATCGGAAGGGGGAAGTGGCTACACCTTC
-	TRBV28	few	TRBJ1-5	CASSLYLGYQPQHF	TGTGCCAGCAGTCTCTATCTGGGGTATCAGCCCCAGCATTTT
-	TRBV5-1	-	TRBJ1-5	CASSSLGGDQPQHF	TGCGCCAGCAGCTCTCTGGGGGGGGATCAGCCCCAGCATTTT
-	TRBV5-1	-	TRBJ2-1	CASSLGGYSYNEQFF	TGCGCCAGCAGCTTGGGGGGGTACTCCTACAATGAGCAGTTCTTC
-	TRBV6-1	many	TRBJ1-1	CASSEFGNGKAFF	TGTGCCAGCAGTGAATTCGGCAACGGTAAAGCTTTCTTT
-	TRBV4-2	once	TRBJ2-2	CASSQEVGTNTGEPFF	TGTGCCAGCAGCCAAGAGGTGGGGACGAACACCGGGGAGCCGTTTTTT
-	TRBV28	-	TRBJ2-2	CASQGPRANTGELFF	TGTGCCAGCCAGGGACCGAGGGCAAACACCGGGGAGCTGTTTTTT
TRBD1	TRBV11-3	-	TRBJ2-3	CASSSRDRGPDTQYF	TGTGCCAGCAGCTCCCGGGACAGGGGTCCAGATACGCAGTATTTT
-	TRBV4-1	few	TRBJ2-1	CASRQRALSYNEQFF	TGCGCCAGCAGACAAAGGGCCCTCTCCTACAATGAGCAGTTCTTC
TRBD1	TRBV4-1	few	TRBJ1-5	CASSQNRGRNQPQHF	TGCGCCAGCAGCCAGAACAGGGGGCGCAATCAGCCCCAGCATTTT
-	TRBV2	-	TRBJ2-4	CASSERRRQNIQYF	TGTGCCAGCAGTGAGCGGAGGAGACAAAACATTCAGTACTTC
-	TRBV20-1	few	TRBJ2-7	CSARGDVGRSSYEQYF	TGCAGTGCTAGAGGGGATGTGGGCAGGAGCTCCTACGAGCAGTACTTC
-	TRBV28	few	TRBJ2-3	CASSSQQAAGTDTQYF	TGTGCCAGCAGTTCCCAACAGGCCGCCGGCACAGATACGCAGTATTTT
-	TRBV12-3/TRBV12-4	few	TRBJ2-2	CASRDLGGTGELFF	TGTGCCAGCAGGGACCTAGGAGGCACCGGGGAGCTGTTTTTT
-	TRBV25-1	-	TRBJ1-2	CASSAGEDGYTF	TGTGCCAGCAGTGCCGGAGAAGATGGCTACACCTTC
TRBD2	TRBV11-2	-	TRBJ2-3	CASSFGTSGASVGTDTQYF	TGTGCCAGCAGCTTCGGGACTAGCGGGGCGTCGGTCGGCACAGATACGCAGTATTTT
-	TRBV5-1	few	TRBJ1-1	CASSLVVMGTEAFF	TGCGCCAGCAGCTTGGTAGTAATGGGCACTGAAGCTTTCTTT
TRBD1	TRBV7-6	-	TRBJ2-1	CASSPGDRADEQFF	TGTGCCAGCAGCCCTGGGGACAGGGCCGATGAGCAGTTCTTC
TRBD1	TRBV6-1	few	TRBJ1-5	CASSTGTGDNQPQHF	TGTGCCAGCAGCACGGGGACAGGGGACAATCAGCCCCAGCATTTT
-	TRBV30	many	TRBJ2-3	CAWSEGSDTQYF	TGTGCCTGGTCGGAAGGATCAGATACGCAGTATTTT